This T cell receptor (beta chain) was retrieved from a study of blood T cell repertoires in COVID-19. Study as a whole: The study drew acute and convalescent COVID-19 samples from the United States, Italy and Spain. Sample material is recorded as cDNA or gDNA derived from T cells, B-cell-depleted T cells, or PBMCs.

In the authors' workflow: Reference gene primers were amplified, and this amplification served to estimate nucleated cell counts. Only in-frame clones appear in the TCRdb table, and some are missing; sequencing was by immunoSEQ multiplex PCR. The DNA was the basis for D and trimming; V, J and clone size are from that table. Of more than 65,000 clones listed, around 84% are singletons. Germline V CDR1 and CDR2: SGHTA, FQGTGA. This CDR3 contains 14 residues. The V segment lost 5 bases and the J segment 5 bases; nucleotides outside the gene matches: 7. The sequence was collected from a human donor in a cohort sampled during active COVID-19. Material: peripheral blood. The chain uses TRBV7-3 and TRBJ1-1; TRBD1 aligns across 8 bases. CDR3 nucleotides: TGTGCCAGCAGCCCAGACAGGGGTCGAACTGAAGCTTTCTTT. Translation gives CASSPDRGRTEAFF.